This is a list of T cell receptor beta chains from one sample in a study of early T cells in non-severe SARS-CoV-2 infection. From the 5' RACE reads, TCRdb called clonotypes with MiXCR, one entry per CDR3 protein. The sample has 70,000 to 95,000 distinct CDR3 sequences, 11% to 15% seen once. Sample: whole blood. These receptors were obtained from an adult who was a healthcare worker with PCR-confirmed SARS-CoV-2 infection or an uninfected control (not recorded which). The CDR3 runs from the conserved cysteine through the conserved F or W. D genes are given only for firm matches. Some rows mark clone size as missing; the rest say once, few, many or name a class of expanded clone.

clone size	V gene	J gene	D gene	CDR3 protein	CDR3 DNA
few	TRBV19	TRBJ2-5	-	CASSAQKIKETQYF	TGTGCCAGTAGTGCCCAGAAAATCAAAGAGACCCAGTACTTC
-	TRBV5-4	TRBJ2-1	TRBD2	CASRFGTSAYNEQFF	TGTGCCAGCAGATTCGGGACTAGCGCCTACAATGAGCAGTTCTTC
few	TRBV6-6	TRBJ2-3	-	CASTEAADTQYF	TGTGCCAGCACTGAGGCAGCAGATACGCAGTATTTT
few	TRBV7-8	TRBJ2-7	TRBD2	CASSWTSGDDEQYF	TGTGCCAGCAGCTGGACTAGCGGGGACGACGAGCAGTACTTC
-	TRBV11-2	TRBJ2-3	TRBD2	CASSPRTSGGADTQYF	TGTGCCAGCAGCCCAAGGACTAGCGGGGGGGCCGATACGCAGTATTTT
few	TRBV5-4	TRBJ1-3	-	CASSLRNSGNTIYF	TGTGCCAGCAGCTTACGGAACTCTGGAAACACCATATATTTT
-	TRBV11-2	TRBJ1-5	-	CASSLSSNNQPQHF	TGTGCCAGCAGCTTAAGCAGTAACAATCAGCCCCAGCATTTT
-	TRBV7-8	TRBJ1-1	TRBD1	CATGGTEAFF	TGTGCAACAGGGGGCACTGAAGCTTTCTTT
few	TRBV19	TRBJ2-2	-	CASSPLRAGGELFF	TGTGCCAGTAGCCCATTAAGGGCCGGCGGGGAGCTGTTTTTT
few	TRBV6-5	TRBJ2-2	-	CASRLESGELFF	TGTGCCAGCAGGTTGGAGAGCGGGGAGCTGTTTTTT
few	TRBV28	TRBJ2-7	-	CASSFTSWYEQYF	TGTGCCAGCAGTTTTACGTCGTGGTACGAGCAGTACTTC
many	TRBV7-2	TRBJ1-5	TRBD1	CASSFDDRVNQPQHF	TGTGCCAGCAGCTTCGACGACAGGGTAAATCAGCCCCAGCATTTT
many	TRBV6-1	TRBJ2-7	TRBD1	CASSEVQGTEQYF	TGTGCCAGCAGTGAGGTACAGGGGACCGAGCAGTACTTC
few	TRBV19	TRBJ2-1	TRBD2	CASRRSAGDRNEQFF	TGTGCCAGTAGGAGATCAGCGGGGGATAGGAATGAGCAGTTCTTC
-	TRBV29-1	TRBJ2-1	-	CSETDYGGLSYNEQFF	TGCAGCGAAACCGATTACGGGGGCCTCTCCTACAATGAGCAGTTCTTC
few	TRBV28	TRBJ1-2	-	CASSPRGGARGYTF	TGTGCCAGCAGTCCTCGTGGGGGGGCGCGAGGCTACACCTTC
few	TRBV5-1	TRBJ2-3	-	CASSLATATDTQYF	TGCGCCAGCAGTTTGGCGACGGCCACAGATACGCAGTATTTT
few	TRBV9	TRBJ1-6	-	CASAPSSYNSPLHF	TGTGCCAGCGCCCCTAGCTCCTATAATTCACCCCTCCACTTT
-	TRBV27	TRBJ1-2	-	CAIRGPGGDYGYTF	TGTGCCATCCGAGGGCCTGGAGGGGACTATGGCTACACCTTC
-	TRBV29-1	TRBJ1-5	-	CSVGQSNSNQPQHF	TGCAGCGTTGGGCAGAGTAATAGCAATCAGCCCCAGCATTTT
few	TRBV29-1	TRBJ2-5	-	CSVTPQETQYF	TGCAGCGTTACGCCACAAGAGACCCAGTACTTC
-	TRBV7-6	TRBJ1-6	TRBD1	CASSSFPRGQGMKSPLHF	TGTGCCAGCAGCTCCTTCCCCCGAGGACAGGGGATGAAATCACCCCTCCACTTT
few	TRBV23-1	TRBJ2-5	TRBD1	CASSHRTGRKTQYF	TGCGCCAGCAGTCACCGGACAGGGAGGAAGACCCAGTACTTC
-	TRBV7-9	TRBJ1-3	-	CASSLAGRGSGNTIYF	TGTGCCAGCAGCTTAGCAGGCAGAGGATCTGGAAACACCATATATTTT
few	TRBV29-1	TRBJ1-3	-	CSVILGGGSGNTIYF	TGCAGCGTTATACTGGGAGGGGGCTCTGGAAACACCATATATTTT
-	TRBV6-6	TRBJ1-1	-	CASSYGGSAFF	TGTGCCAGCAGTTACGGGGGTAGCGCTTTCTTT
-	TRBV6-5	TRBJ1-1	-	CASSDEQVQNTEAFF	TGTGCCAGCAGTGACGAACAGGTCCAAAACACTGAAGCTTTCTTT
-	TRBV3-1	TRBJ2-3	TRBD2	CASSPLTSGVTQYF	TGTGCCAGCAGCCCCCTGACTAGCGGGGTTACGCAGTATTTT
few	TRBV5-6	TRBJ2-3	-	CASSLGLGGPSDTQYF	TGTGCAAGCAGCTTAGGGCTAGGAGGACCGTCAGATACGCAGTATTTT
few	TRBV7-8	TRBJ2-3	TRBD2	CASSRGSSTDTQYF	TGTGCCAGCTCGCGGGGGTCCAGCACAGATACGCAGTATTTT
-	TRBV7-9	TRBJ2-1	-	CASSLSRGEIPSEQFF	TGTGCCAGCAGCTTGTCTAGGGGGGAGATCCCCTCTGAGCAGTTCTTC
few	TRBV7-2	TRBJ2-4	-	CASSQVRTHRDIQYF	TGTGCCAGCAGCCAGGTCCGGACCCACCGGGACATTCAGTACTTC
-	TRBV29-1	TRBJ1-2	TRBD1	CSADRGANYGYTF	TGCAGCGCCGACAGGGGGGCTAACTATGGCTACACCTTC
few	TRBV11-2	TRBJ2-3	TRBD1	CASSLGRGPPTDTQYF	TGTGCCAGCAGCTTAGGAAGGGGGCCCCCCACAGATACGCAGTATTTT